This record looks at one TCR beta chain sequence and its context. This CDR3 region has 16 residues. Unmatched junction bases numbered 7, after V lost 3 bases and J lost 2 bases. CDR1 and CDR2 from the germline V gene are GTSNPN and SVGIG (reference sequence). The data were produced by immunoSEQ multiplex PCR, yet TCRdb's version contains in-frame clones alone and is incomplete. This table has approximately 240,000 clones, approximately 84% appearing once. The data were taken from a study of blood T cell repertoires in COVID-19. The origin of this receptor is a man aged 50 or older who had recovered from COVID-19. The sample comprised peripheral blood. This chain connects TRBV30 to TRBJ2-3; 11 nucleotides agree with TRBD2. The CDR3, as DNA: TGTGCCTGGAGCCTAGCGGGAGGAGGGTCCACAGATACGCAGTATTTT. It encodes CAWSLAGGGSTDTQYF.